This TCR beta chain was identified in a study of cytomegalovirus exposure and HLA in healthy donors. Overall study findings and caveats: For presence/absence analyses, sequencing depth was assumed to be roughly uniform across donors. Through in vitro validation, a few CMV-associated chains were shown to be specific for CMV antigens.

This CDR3 comprises 15 residues. Germline V gene data show CDR1 as SGHRS and CDR2 as YFSETQ. The J segment lost 2 bases and the V segment lost 4 bases, leaving 5 bases of the junction unmatched. Note on this clone: Its target is unknown.

PCR amplification relied on 60 Vbeta primers (plus 13 Jbeta primers). In the original analysis: Unique TCR beta chains totaled some 80 million in a later count, with roughly 11 million of them shared. The repertoire was sequenced with immunoSEQ multiplex PCR; TCRdb's copy has only in-frame clones and lacks some. The V and J calls and clone size are taken from that table; D and trimming were inferred from the DNA. The data hold 100,000 or so clones, with over 70% observed a single time. The chain carries TRBV5-1 and TRBJ2-1; TRBD1 matches 8 bases. This sequence originates from a woman aged 40 to 55 in good health and CMV-seropositive. Sample: PBMCs. CDR3 amino acids: CASSPDRATYNEQFF. The CDR3 DNA sequence: TGCGCCAGCAGCCCGGACAGGGCAACCTACAATGAGCAGTTCTTC.